A few counts support the clone carrying this T cell receptor beta chain. The authors ran a second PCR of roughly 6 to 11 cycles using a sample-barcoded 5' primer and a J-beta primer mix. TCRdb itself ran the 5' RACE reads through MiXCR, one entry per CDR3 protein. This table has about 1,600,000 distinct CDR3 sequences, about 40% appearing once. This sample was taken from a study of blood T cells in healthy people across ages. Germline V lookup: CDR1 MNHEY, CDR2 SMNVEV (reference sequence). V lost 8 bases, J lost 1 base, and 11 bases lay in between. The CDR3 length is 13 residues. The sequencing sample was made of blood. V usage is TRBV27 and J usage is TRBJ1-1; D call uncertain. The receptor was derived from a woman aged 18-30 years in good health. This CDR3 reads CASRTIENTEAFF. CDR3 nucleotides: TGTGCCAGCCGTACGATAGAGAACACTGAAGCTTTCTTT.